This is a list of T cell receptor beta chains from one sample in a study of T cells after yellow fever vaccination. TCRdb re-analysed the 5' RACE reads in MiXCR, keeping a single row per CDR3 protein. In the table there are fewer than 500,000 distinct CDR3 sequences, 18% of which are singletons. Here the sequenced sample was PBMCs, taken before the yellow fever booster vaccination. These receptors were taken from a man aged 18 to 35 who received the YFV17D yellow fever vaccine. Both conserved end residues are part of each CDR3. A D gene is named only where the DNA matches it firmly. For some rows the clone size is stated as once, few or many, or as a class when expanded; others skip it.

j_call v_call cdr3_length d_call clone_size cdr3_aa cdr3_nt
TRBJ1-1 TRBV7-2 15 . few CASSFGGVMNTEAFF TGTGCCAGCAGCTTCGGAGGGGTCATGAACACTGAAGCTTTCTTT
TRBJ2-2 TRBV5-6 15 . few CASSPRDGYTGELFF TGTGCCAGCAGCCCCCGGGACGGGTACACCGGGGAGCTGTTTTTT
TRBJ1-1 TRBV4-3 16 . few CASSQEVLRLNTEAFF TGCGCCAGCAGCCAAGAAGTACTCAGGCTGAACACTGAAGCTTTCTTT
TRBJ2-2 TRBV5-1 15 TRBD2 . CASSLGTSNAGELFF TGCGCCAGCAGCTTGGGGACTAGCAATGCCGGGGAGCTGTTTTTT
TRBJ1-1 TRBV9 14 . few CASSVNTGWTEAFF TGTGCCAGCAGCGTCAACACAGGTTGGACTGAAGCTTTCTTT
TRBJ2-2 TRBV18 14 TRBD1 . CASSPQGRNGELFF TGTGCCAGCTCGCCACAGGGGAGAAACGGGGAGCTGTTTTTT
TRBJ2-1 TRBV12-3/TRBV12-4 15 TRBD1 few CASSLRTGGYHEQFF TGTGCCAGCAGTTTAAGGACAGGGGGGTATCATGAGCAGTTCTTC
TRBJ1-2 TRBV5-1 14 . few CASSIPGHSGGYTF TGCGCCAGCAGCATACCGGGACATTCAGGGGGCTACACCTTC
TRBJ2-1 TRBV7-3 17 TRBD2 . CASSLIPTSGGGNEQFF TGTGCCAGCAGCTTAATCCCCACTAGCGGGGGAGGTAATGAGCAGTTCTTC
TRBJ2-3 TRBV10-3 17 TRBD1 . CAIRPADREYFTDTQYF TGTGCCATCAGACCTGCCGACAGGGAATATTTCACAGATACGCAGTATTTT
TRBJ1-1 TRBV7-2 16 . . CASSKGGAGMNTEAFF TGTGCCAGCAGCAAAGGGGGAGCAGGGATGAACACTGAAGCTTTCTTT
TRBJ2-1 TRBV6-6 16 TRBD2 . CASSSQTSGGLNEQFF TGTGCCAGCAGTTCGCAGACTAGCGGGGGTTTGAATGAGCAGTTCTTC
TRBJ2-7 TRBV10-2 12 . . CASSPNYYEQYF TGCGCCAGCAGTCCCAATTACTACGAGCAGTACTTC
TRBJ2-5 TRBV5-1 14 TRBD1 . CASSVGQYQETQYF TGCGCCAGCAGCGTGGGACAGTACCAAGAGACCCAGTACTTC
TRBJ1-2 TRBV12-3/TRBV12-4 11 . few CASSFIYGYTF TGTGCCAGCAGTTTTATCTATGGCTACACCTTC
TRBJ2-5 TRBV6-6 15 . few CASSYSAAVRETQYF TGTGCCAGCAGTTACTCGGCAGCTGTCCGGGAGACCCAGTACTTC
TRBJ1-6 TRBV4-1 17 . few CASSHGEGTGRDSPLHF TGCGCCAGCAGCCATGGGGAGGGGACCGGGAGGGATTCACCCCTCCACTTT
TRBJ1-6 TRBV3-1 16 TRBD1 many CASSQLGTGGNSPLHF TGTGCCAGCAGCCAGCTTGGGACAGGGGGTAATTCACCCCTCCACTTT
TRBJ2-1 TRBV6-1 17 TRBD2 few CASSVNILAGGGNEQFF TGTGCCAGCAGTGTAAACATACTAGCGGGGGGAGGGAATGAGCAGTTCTTC
TRBJ2-1 TRBV9 17 . . CASSVAPSSRGRDEQFF TGTGCCAGCAGCGTAGCTCCTAGTTCGAGGGGCAGGGATGAGCAGTTCTTC
TRBJ1-1 TRBV20-1 13 . once CSARDLASGGAFF TGCAGTGCTAGAGATTTGGCGTCGGGGGGAGCTTTCTTT
TRBJ1-2 TRBV28 15 . . CASSPRDRADYGYTF TGTGCCAGCAGTCCCAGGGACCGAGCCGACTATGGCTACACCTTC